The 18 T cell receptor beta chains below all came from one sample that was sequenced in a study of OX40 agonist ivuxolimab in advanced cancers. Produced via immunoSEQ multiplex PCR; TCRdb's table is partial and in-frame only. The repertoire holds roughly 120,000 clones, with about 90% as singletons. This specimen consisted of CD4+ or CD8+ T cells sorted from blood, obtained in a trial of the OX40 agonist ivuxolimab. Receptors were obtained from an adult with an advanced solid tumor such as melanoma, head and neck, liver or kidney cancer.

The rearrangement links TRBV6-5 to TRBJ2-3; TRBD2 might be the D (6 bases). Trimming pared 0 bases from V and 6 bases from J, leaving 16 bases between. Germline-derived CDR1 and CDR2 are MNHEY and SVGAGI. The CDR3 has 16 residues. This CDR3 is CASSYSKWRAEDTQYF. CDR3 bases: TGTGCCAGCAGTTACTCGAAATGGAGGGCCGAGGATACGCAGTATTTT.

J is TRBJ1-5 and V is TRBV19; unclear D gene. CDR3 length equals 12 residues. V was trimmed by 3 bases and J by 9 bases, leaving 9 bases between them. CDR1 and CDR2 (germline): LNHDA, SQIVND (reference sequence). CDR3 sequence: CASSMGARPQHF. CDR3 DNA sequence: TGTGCCAGTAGTATGGGAGCTCGGCCCCAGCATTTT.

This chain joins TRBV11-2 and TRBJ2-7, with D perhaps being TRBD1 or TRBD2 (5 bases each). The V gene lost 1 base and the J gene lost 3 bases, with 10 bases spanning the gap. The germline V gene encodes CDR1 SGHAT and CDR2 FQNNGV. CDR3 size: 14 residues. This CDR3 reads CASSLGGAYYEQYF. Here the CDR3 DNA reads TGTGCCAGCAGCTTAGGAGGGGCGTACTACGAGCAGTACTTC.

The chain links TRBV6-4 to TRBJ2-1, with 10 bases lining up with TRBD2. V was pared by 0 bases and J by 5 bases, with 1 base of the junction left unmatched. The CDR3 length is 15 residues. Germline V CDR1 and CDR2: MRHNA, SNTAGT. The CDR3 DNA is TGTGCCAGCAGTGACTCGGGACTAGCGAACAATGAGCAGTTCTTC. Translated: CASSDSGLANNEQFF.

The rearrangement joins TRBV7-9 to TRBJ1-1; D remains ambiguous. In germline, CDR1 is SEHNR, CDR2 FQNEAQ (reference sequence). V was cut by 1 base and J by 8 bases, with 11 bases left in between. The CDR3 runs 13 residues. CDR3 protein: CASSLETPQEAFF. The CDR3, as DNA: TGTGCCAGCAGCTTAGAAACCCCACAGGAAGCTTTCTTT.

This clone was found once. The V and J genes are TRBV29-1 and TRBJ2-7; D possibly matches TRBD1 or TRBD2 (5 bases each). Germline CDR1 SQVTM, CDR2 ANQGSEA. Trimming shortened V by 7 bases and J by 4 bases, and 26 bases separated the two germline ends. The CDR3 is 16 residues long. In DNA, the CDR3 is TGCAGCGCGCAAACCACCGGGACCCCGCCAGGGTACGAGCAGTACTTC. Amino acids: CSAQTTGTPPGYEQYF.

The J gene is TRBJ1-1, the V gene TRBV5-1; 7 nucleotides align to TRBD1. V shed 4 bases and J 3 bases; nucleotides not matched to a gene: 12. CDR1 is SGHRS and CDR2 is YFSETQ in the germline V gene. The CDR3 loop spans 16 amino acids. The CDR3 DNA follows: TGCGCCAGCAGCAGCGGACAGGATCTAATGGACACTGAAGCTTTCTTT. Amino acids: CASSSGQDLMDTEAFF.

The V call is TRBV5-1, the J call TRBJ1-1; a weak D match, TRBD1 (6 bases). The CDR3 spans 13 residues. Germline V CDR1 and CDR2: SGHRS, YFSETQ. The V and J ends lost 2 bases and 8 bases respectively, with 13 bases between them. CDR3 amino acids: CASSFDQGPEAFF. In DNA, the CDR3 is TGCGCCAGCAGCTTCGATCAGGGGCCGGAAGCTTTCTTT.

This chain connects TRBV7-8 to TRBJ2-1; 12 bases match TRBD2. J was trimmed by 8 bases and V by 5 bases; bases with no gene match: 10. Germline lookup yields CDR1 SGHVS and CDR2 FQNEAQ. The CDR3 covers 16 residues. This chain's CDR3 is CASSNGLAGSVHEQFF. The CDR3 nucleotides read TGTGCCAGCAGCAACGGACTAGCGGGGAGTGTACATGAGCAGTTCTTC.

The chain carries TRBV19 and TRBJ1-1; the D gene is possibly TRBD1 (6 bases). CDR3 length: 17 residues. With 4 bases removed from V and 0 bases from J, the gap between germline ends came to 18 bases. The germline V gene has CDR1 LNHDA and CDR2 SQIVND (reference sequence). CDR3 coding DNA: TGTGCCAGTAGTACCGTCCTCAGGGGTCCCATGAACACTGAAGCTTTCTTT. This encodes CASSTVLRGPMNTEAFF. The full variable domain, its missing parts supplied by reference TRBV19 and TRBJ1-1, is DGGITQSPKYLFRKEGQNVTLSCEQNLNHDAMYWYRQDPGQGLRLIYYSQIVNDFQKGDIAEGYSVSREKKESFPLTVTSAQKNPTAFYLCASSTVLRGPMNTEAFFGQGTRLTVV.

The chain carries TRBV21-1 and TRBJ2-2; TRBD1 is the table's D call and was not checked against the DNA. TRBV21-1 is classified as a pseudogene. The CDR3 is made up of 16 amino acids. The CDR3, as DNA: TGTGCCAGCAGCACCCGGGGACAGGGACCCACCGGGGAGCTGTTTTTT. The encoded protein is CASSTRGQGPTGELFF.

This clone was detected once. The CDR3 coding sequence is TGTGCCAGCAGCAGCTCGACAGGGTTAGCCTACGAGCAGTACTTC. It translates to CASSSSTGLAYEQYF. This rearrangement joins TRBV7-2 to TRBJ2-7, with 7 bases aligning to TRBD1. The CDR3 is 15 amino acids. The V gene's germline CDR1 is SGHTA and CDR2 FQGNSA. The junction had 9 bases not matched to a gene; V was cut back by 5 bases and J by 2 bases.

V usage is TRBV7-2 and J usage is TRBJ2-1; 12 bases are shared with TRBD2. CDR1 SGHTA and CDR2 FQGNSA come from the germline V gene. V lost 2 bases, J lost 0 bases, and 8 bases stayed unmatched. The CDR3 length is 19 residues. The CDR3 nucleotides read TGTGCCAGCAGCTTACGGCTAGCGGGAGGGCAGAGCTCCTACAATGAGCAGTTCTTC. It specifies CASSLRLAGGQSSYNEQFF. The full variable domain, in which reference TRBV7-2 and TRBJ2-1 provide the parts outside the CDR3, is GAGVSQSPSNKVTEKGKDVELRCDPISGHTALYWYRQSLGQGLEFLIYFQGNSAPDKSGLPSDRFSAERTGGSVSTLTIQRTQQEDSAVYLCASSLRLAGGQSSYNEQFFGPGTRLTVL.

The chain has TRBV19 and TRBJ2-7; D unclear. CDR1 and CDR2 (germline): LNHDA, SQIVND (reference sequence). The CDR3 spans 13 residues. V dropped 5 bases and J dropped 9 bases, with 17 bases sitting between them. CDR3 protein: CASSPQSATSQYF. The CDR3 DNA sequence: TGTGCCAGTAGTCCTCAATCCGCCACCTCGCAGTACTTC.

The genes are TRBV28 and TRBJ1-1; no firm D call. This CDR3 has 12 residues. Germline CDR1 is MDHEN and CDR2 is SYDVKM. The V gene lost 2 bases and the J gene lost 7 bases, with 8 bases spanning the gap. The DNA for the CDR3 is TGTGCCAGCAGTTTACTTGGCAGTGAAGCTTTCTTT. Protein sequence: CASSLLGSEAFF.

The chain recombines TRBV7-3 with TRBJ1-1; tentatively, D is TRBD1 (6 bases). The length of the CDR3 is 15 residues. CDR1 and CDR2 from the germline V gene are SGHTA and FQGTGA. V was trimmed by 3 bases and J by 10 bases, leaving 21 bases between them. The CDR3 bases are TGTGCCAGCAGCTTGAATGGACAGAGGGGCTCTCGAGCTTTCTTT. This gives the protein CASSLNGQRGSRAFF.

The rearrangement links TRBV28 to TRBJ2-7; D not resolved. The length of the CDR3 is 15 residues. The V end lost 2 bases, the J end lost 0 bases, and 11 bases lay between the germline ends. The germline gives CDR1 MDHEN, CDR2 SYDVKM. The CDR3 DNA reads TGTGCCAGCAGTTTAGCGGACCGCCCCTCCTACGAGCAGTACTTC. Encoded protein: CASSLADRPSYEQYF. The complete variable domain, with remaining parts taken from reference TRBV28 and TRBJ2-7, reads DVKVTQSSRYLVKRTGEKVFLECVQDMDHENMFWYRQDPGLGLRLIYFSYDVKMKEKGDIPEGYSVSREKKERFSLILESASTNQTSMYLCASSLADRPSYEQYFGPGTRLTVT.

This chain links TRBV10-1 with TRBJ2-3, with D tentatively TRBD2 (6 bases). Trimming stripped 7 bases from V and 0 bases from J, with 14 bases between. CDR1 and CDR2 (germline): WNHNN, SYGVQD (reference sequence). The CDR3 runs to 15 residues. CDR3 DNA sequence: TGCGCCAGCAACTCCCTAGCGCTTAGCACAGATACGCAGTATTTT. Residues: CASNSLALSTDTQYF.